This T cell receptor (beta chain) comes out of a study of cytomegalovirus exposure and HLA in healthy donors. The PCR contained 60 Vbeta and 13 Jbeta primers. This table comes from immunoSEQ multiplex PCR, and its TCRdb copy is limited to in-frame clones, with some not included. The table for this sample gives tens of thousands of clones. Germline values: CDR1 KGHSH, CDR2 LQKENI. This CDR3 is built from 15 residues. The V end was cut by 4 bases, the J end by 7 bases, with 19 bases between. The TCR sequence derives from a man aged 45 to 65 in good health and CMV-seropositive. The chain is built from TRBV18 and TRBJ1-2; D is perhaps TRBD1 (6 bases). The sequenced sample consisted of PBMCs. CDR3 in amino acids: CASSLDRIDVGGYTF. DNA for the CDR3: TGTGCCAGCTCACTCGACAGGATTGATGTGGGTGGCTACACCTTC.